This entry lists 27 T cell receptor beta chains sequenced from one sample in a study of cytomegalovirus exposure and HLA in healthy donors. PCR amplification relied on 60 Vbeta primers (plus 13 Jbeta primers). Produced via immunoSEQ multiplex PCR; TCRdb's table is partial and in-frame only. Here the sample spans 140,000 or so clones, roughly 75% being singletons. Sequencing was done on a sample of PBMCs. All receptors derive from a female donor in good health and CMV-seronegative.

J is TRBJ2-3 and V is TRBV5-1; D is unclear. The CDR3 consists of 16 residues. V lost 3 bases and J 0 bases, leaving 14 bases between the germline ends. The germline V gene encodes CDR1 SGHRS and CDR2 YFSETQ. In nucleotides, the CDR3 is TGCGCCAGCAGCTATTCGTCACTCCATAGCACAGATACGCAGTATTTT. Amino acid sequence: CASSYSSLHSTDTQYF.

The sample holds one count of this clone. The chain links TRBV6-5 to TRBJ1-4, with D possibly matching TRBD1 (6 bases). Looked up from germline, CDR1 is MNHEY and CDR2 is SVGAGI. Trimming took off 5 bases at V and 7 bases at J, with 17 bases between the two ends. This CDR3 region has 15 residues. The CDR3 sequence: CASSLSSGVGEKLFF. CDR3 nucleotides: TGTGCCAGCAGTCTCTCTTCAGGGGTCGGTGAAAAACTGTTTTTT.

This chain links TRBV30 with TRBJ1-5; TRBD1 agrees at 10 bases. The CDR3 runs 13 residues. The germline V gene encodes CDR1 GTSNPN and CDR2 SVGIG (reference sequence). J lost 5 bases, V lost 7 bases, and 5 bases had no gene match. Here the CDR3 reads CAYSGTGDQPQHF. CDR3 bases: TGTGCCTACTCCGGGACAGGGGATCAGCCCCAGCATTTT.

This chain joins TRBV19 and TRBJ2-5, with 7 positions matching TRBD1. V shed 5 bases and J 1 base; nucleotides not matched to a gene: 4. The germline V gene encodes CDR1 LNHDA and CDR2 SQIVND (reference sequence). The CDR3 is 14 amino acids. The CDR3 is CASSVGTAQETQYF. Here the CDR3 DNA reads TGTGCCAGTAGTGTCGGGACAGCCCAAGAGACCCAGTACTTC.

This clone appeared a few times. The genes are TRBV28 and TRBJ2-5, with D perhaps TRBD2 (5 bases). The CDR3 totals 14 residues. Per the germline V gene, CDR1 is MDHEN and CDR2 is SYDVKM. V was cut by 7 bases and J by 5 bases, with 17 bases left in between. The CDR3 nucleotides read TGTGCCAGCAAAAAGCGGCTTGGTAGGGAGACCCAGTACTTC. It translates to CASKKRLGRETQYF.

The chain combines TRBV2 with TRBJ1-6, with D maybe TRBD1 (6 bases). The CDR3 is 13 residues long. V dropped 5 bases and J dropped 10 bases, with 12 bases sitting between them. Germline V lookup: CDR1 SNHLY, CDR2 FYNNEI. The CDR3 sequence: CASSRRGDSPLHF. CDR3 sequence (DNA): TGTGCCAGCAGTCGCAGGGGAGACTCACCCCTCCACTTT.

The CDR3 coding sequence is TGCGCCAGCAGCACCCGGGGGTTTAAAGACACTGAAGCTTTCTTT. Translation: CASSTRGFKDTEAFF. V and J are TRBV5-1 and TRBJ1-1; possible D gene TRBD1, 5 bases. Germline V CDR1 and CDR2: SGHRS, YFSETQ. V was shortened by 4 bases and J by 3 bases, with 16 bases between the two germline ends. The CDR3 runs 15 residues.

This clone turned up a few times. The V call is TRBV28, the J call TRBJ1-5, with TRBD1 matching 7 bases. There are 14 residues in the CDR3. V lost 4 bases and J lost 4; bases outside the gene matches: 4. Germline assignment: CDR1 MDHEN and CDR2 SYDVKM. This CDR3 is CASSWTGLNQPQHF. Here the CDR3 DNA reads TGTGCCAGCAGTTGGACAGGCCTGAATCAGCCCCAGCATTTT.

Remarks on this clone: The junction and the germline gene differ at one end; a read error may be behind it. The chain carries TRBV7-9 and TRBJ1-1; D is possibly TRBD1 (6 bases). Germline V gene lookup returns CDR1 SEHNR and CDR2 FQNEAQ (reference sequence). This CDR3 is built from 13 residues. The CDR3 is CSSSLGQNTEAFF. CDR3 bases: TGTTCCAGCAGCTTGGGACAGAACACTGAAGCTTTCTTT.

Only a few counts were recorded for this clone. The chain carries TRBV5-1 and TRBJ2-2, with D perhaps matching TRBD2 (6 bases). Germline values: CDR1 SGHRS, CDR2 YFSETQ. The V end was cut by 5 bases, the J end by 1 base, with 12 bases between. CDR3 length equals 15 residues. The CDR3 region is CASSFLAQNTGELFF. CDR3 in DNA: TGCGCCAGCAGTTTCCTAGCGCAGAACACCGGGGAGCTGTTTTTT.

The chain is built from TRBV27 and TRBJ1-1; maybe TRBD1 (5 bases). Germline V gene sequence: CDR1 MNHEY, CDR2 SMNVEV (reference sequence). Trimming removed 6 bases at V and 1 base at J, with 9 bases between. This CDR3 comprises 13 residues. The CDR3 region is CASSLGENTEAFF. Here the CDR3 DNA reads TGTGCCAGCAGCCTAGGGGAGAACACTGAAGCTTTCTTT.

J is TRBJ1-3 and V is TRBV19, with D tentatively TRBD1 (5 bases). There are 13 residues in the CDR3. V was clipped by 1 base and J by 7 bases, with 8 bases between them. Germline CDR1 reads LNHDA; CDR2 reads SQIVND (reference sequence). The CDR3 reads CASSIGGRNTIYF. CDR3 coding DNA: TGTGCCAGTAGTATAGGGGGCCGCAACACCATATATTTT.

The chain employs TRBV27 and TRBJ1-4; TRBD1 matches at 7 bases. This CDR3 comprises 13 residues. The germline gives CDR1 MNHEY, CDR2 SMNVEV (reference sequence). V trimming: 5 bases; J trimming: 8 bases; junction bases outside the gene matches: 5. The chain's CDR3 is CASSPGQAEKLFF. In DNA form, the CDR3 reads TGTGCCAGCAGTCCCGGACAGGCCGAAAAACTGTTTTTT.

The chain uses TRBV28 and TRBJ2-7, with 9 bases that match TRBD2. The length of the CDR3 is 13 residues. Germline V gene lookup returns CDR1 MDHEN and CDR2 SYDVKM. Trimming cost V 8 bases and J 3 bases; bases outside gene matches: 5. CDR3 region: CASANSGSYEQYF. CDR3 DNA: TGTGCCAGCGCGAATAGCGGGAGCTACGAGCAGTACTTC.

This clone was counted a few times. The genes are TRBV9 and TRBJ1-1; D remains ambiguous. Between the trimmed V and J ends, which lost 0 bases and 3 bases, there was a span of 6 bases. Germline V gene data show CDR1 as SGDLS and CDR2 as YYNGEE. This CDR3 has 13 residues. The CDR3 sequence is CASSVVTDTEAFF. CDR3 nucleotides: TGTGCCAGCAGCGTAGTAACAGACACTGAAGCTTTCTTT.

The rearrangement links TRBV11-2 to TRBJ1-4; D might be TRBD1 (6 bases). The CDR3 has 15 residues. Germline V CDR1 and CDR2: SGHAT, FQNNGV. The ends were cut back, 0 bases at V and 7 bases at J, with 12 bases in the middle. For the CDR3, the DNA is TGTGCCAGCAGCTTAGATAGGGGGGGTGGTGAAAAACTGTTTTTT. Encoded protein: CASSLDRGGGEKLFF.

There are a few counts of this clone. V gene TRBV6-5 combines with J gene TRBJ1-3; no clear D. The V end was cut by 5 bases, the J end by 4 bases, with 15 bases between. Germline V CDR1 and CDR2: MNHEY, SVGAGI. The CDR3 consists of 15 residues. The DNA of the CDR3 is TGTGCCAGCAGTCCCCTCCGCGGAGGAGGAAACACCATATATTTT. This translates into CASSPLRGGGNTIYF.

The gene calls are TRBV7-8 and TRBJ1-1; D may be TRBD1 (6 bases). Trimming stripped 0 bases from V and 1 base from J, with 9 bases between. The CDR3 has 15 amino acids. Germline CDR1 and CDR2: SGHVS and FQNEAQ. CDR3: CASSLAGRGNTEAFF. DNA of the CDR3: TGTGCCAGCAGCTTAGCAGGCAGGGGGAACACTGAAGCTTTCTTT.

The gene calls are TRBV7-9 and TRBJ1-5, with unresolved D. The CDR3 runs 14 residues. Germline V CDR1 and CDR2: SEHNR, FQNEAQ (reference sequence). Trimming pared 1 base from V and 6 bases from J, leaving 10 bases between. The CDR3 nucleotides are TGTGCCAGCAGCTTAGACGGGTCTGGTCAGCCCCAGCATTTT. The encoded protein is CASSLDGSGQPQHF. Full variable domain (rest looked up from reference TRBV7-9 and TRBJ1-5): DTGVSQNPRHKITKRGQNVTFRCDPISEHNRLYWYRQTLGQGPEFLTYFQNEAQLEKSRLLSDRFSAERPKGSFSTLEIQRTEQGDSAMYLCASSLDGSGQPQHFGDGTRLSIL.

V is TRBV7-8 and J is TRBJ1-2; 9 nucleotides align to TRBD1. Germline assignment: CDR1 SGHVS and CDR2 FQNEAQ. The CDR3 is 14 residues long. V gave up 6 bases and J gave up 8 bases; unmatched junction bases: 10. CDR3 bases: TGTGCCAGCAGTCCGCCGGGACAGGGTGGCGGCTACACCTTC. It yields the protein CASSPPGQGGGYTF.

The rearrangement links TRBV10-3 to TRBJ1-1; D possibly corresponds to TRBD1 (5 bases). Trimming stripped 10 bases from V and 2 bases from J, with 14 bases between. This CDR3 is 13 amino acids long. Germline CDR1 and CDR2: ENHRY and SYGVKD. CDR3 residues: CASVTAPNTEAFF. The DNA of the CDR3 is TGTGCCAGCGTGACAGCACCAAACACTGAAGCTTTCTTT.

The chain employs TRBV5-1 and TRBJ2-3; 10 bases are shared with TRBD2. The CDR3 spans 16 residues. Germline CDR1 is SGHRS and CDR2 is YFSETQ. Trimming at V came to 3 bases and at J to 2 bases, leaving 6 bases not matched to a gene. For the CDR3, the DNA is TGCGCCAGCAGCTGGCAGCGGGGGGGGACCACAGATACGCAGTATTTT. Its protein is CASSWQRGGTTDTQYF. Using reference TRBV5-1 and TRBJ2-3 for the parts outside the CDR3, the full variable domain is KAGVTQTPRYLIKTRGQQVTLSCSPISGHRSVSWYQQTPGQGLQFLFEYFSETQRNKGNFPGRFSGRQFSNSRSEMNVSTLELGDSALYLCASSWQRGGTTDTQYFGPGTRLTVL.

V usage is TRBV7-8 and J usage is TRBJ2-7; a weak D match, TRBD2 (5 bases). CDR1 and CDR2 (germline): SGHVS, FQNEAQ. The CDR3 has 16 amino acids. Deletions cut 1 base from V and 7 bases from J, with 20 bases between. The CDR3 is CASSLGPAWSSGEQYF. The CDR3 bases are TGTGCCAGCAGCTTAGGTCCCGCGTGGAGTTCGGGGGAGCAGTACTTC.

This chain links TRBV5-1 with TRBJ2-2; 11 bases line up with TRBD2. Looked up from germline, CDR1 is SGHRS and CDR2 is YFSETQ. The CDR3 consists of 17 residues. V gave up 2 bases and J gave up 0 bases; unmatched junction bases: 3. The DNA of the CDR3 is TGCGCCAGCAGCTTTTCGACTAGCGGGACGAACACCGGGGAGCTGTTTTTT. Its translation is CASSFSTSGTNTGELFF.

The chain uses TRBV6-4 and TRBJ2-1; D perhaps matches TRBD2 (6 bases). The CDR3 is made up of 13 amino acids. Looked up from germline, CDR1 is MRHNA and CDR2 is SNTAGT. Trimming shortened V by 6 bases and J by 10 bases, and 16 bases separated the two germline ends. The CDR3 DNA sequence: TGTGCCAGCAGCGAGACTAGACTCGGAGAGCAGTTCTTC. It specifies CASSETRLGEQFF.

A single count supports this clone. CDR3 DNA sequence: TGCAGCGTTGTGACAGGGACTAACTATGGCTACACCTTC. It is translated as CSVVTGTNYGYTF. The rearrangement uses TRBV29-1 and TRBJ1-2; the match to TRBD1 covers 7 bases. CDR3 length: 13 residues. Germline V gene sequence: CDR1 SQVTM, CDR2 ANQGSEA. V gave up 4 bases and J gave up 0 bases; unmatched junction bases: 2.

The chain is built from TRBV9 and TRBJ1-2, with D perhaps TRBD1 (5 bases). The CDR3 has 15 amino acids. V lost 3 bases to trimming and J lost 8 bases, with 20 bases between them. In germline, CDR1 is SGDLS, CDR2 YYNGEE. This chain's CDR3 is CASSAPGTTTRGYTF. CDR3 coding DNA: TGTGCCAGCAGCGCCCCCGGGACTACCACCCGGGGCTACACCTTC.